The 8 T cell receptor beta chains below were found in one sample sequenced in a study of shared clonotypes between healthy human individuals (dated by TCRdb to about 2020). Receptors were amplified or captured by the immunoSEQ multiplex PCR assay. TCRdb stores this immuneACCESS table with in-frame sequences only. Part of the clones is absent; in the studies checked, under half of the shortfall reflects unresolved V genes, and no reason is known for the rest. The sample includes about half a million clones, with around 73% observed a single time. Clones ranked in the top ten supply 9.5% to 15% of the sample. The sequenced material came from PBMCs. The source of these receptors is a middle-aged woman in good health. Some clones in this sample may be carry-over from other donors' samples.

As for this clone: Given a much more abundant clone one base away, this may be a read error. This rearrangement joins TRBV5-6 to TRBJ2-6; 7 bases agree with TRBD2. V lost 3 bases, J lost 0 bases, and 0 bases stayed unmatched. Germline CDR1 SGHDT, CDR2 YYEEEE. The CDR3 has 15 residues. The CDR3: CASSWGGSGANVLTF. CDR3 bases: TGTGCCAGCAGCTGGGGGGGCTCTGGGGCCAACGTCCTGACTTTC. Full variable domain (remainder filled in from reference TRBV5-6 and TRBJ2-6): DAGVTQSPTHLIKTRGQQVTLRCSPKSGHDTVSWYQQALGQGPQFIFQYYEEEERQRGNFPDRFSGHQFPNYSSELNVNALLLGDSALYLCASSWGGSGANVLTFGAGSRLTVL.

The chain couples TRBV4-1 to TRBJ2-3, with 8 bases fitting TRBD2. Germline V CDR1 and CDR2: MGHRA, YSYEKL. J lost 0 bases, V lost 6 bases, and 2 bases had no gene match. CDR3 length: 14 amino acids. The CDR3 coding sequence is TGCGCCAGCAGGGTAGCGGGGAGCACAGATACGCAGTATTTT. It yields the protein CASRVAGSTDTQYF.

This chain connects TRBV5-1 to TRBJ2-1; D is perhaps TRBD2 (5 bases). The CDR3 has 16 residues. The germline V gene encodes CDR1 SGHRS and CDR2 YFSETQ. The V end was cut by 3 bases, the J end by 0 bases, with 13 bases between. The CDR3 protein is CASSWSGADSYNEQFF. CDR3 sequence (DNA): TGCGCCAGCAGCTGGAGCGGAGCCGACTCCTACAATGAGCAGTTCTTC.

This chain links TRBV14 with TRBJ2-2; the match to TRBD2 covers 14 bases. The CDR3 loop spans 16 amino acids. Germline V gene data show CDR1 as SGHDN and CDR2 as FVKESK. Trimming cost V 4 bases and J 8 bases; bases outside gene matches: 6. The CDR3, as DNA: TGTGCCAGCAGCCGAGGGACTAGCGGGAGTACAGGGGAGCTGTTTTTT. This encodes CASSRGTSGSTGELFF.

Points on this clone: Other DNA sequences from this sample encode an identical CDR3 as well. V usage is TRBV7-9 and J usage is TRBJ1-1; perhaps TRBD1 as D (5 bases). The germline V gene encodes CDR1 SEHNR and CDR2 FQNEAQ (reference sequence). This CDR3 has 14 residues. V was cut by 3 bases and J by 3 bases, with 11 bases left in between. The chain's CDR3 is CASSFQGFDTEAFF. CDR3 in DNA: TGTGCCAGCAGCTTCCAGGGTTTTGACACTGAAGCTTTCTTT.

This chain links TRBV5-5 with TRBJ2-7; TRBD1 agrees at 8 bases. The V gene's germline CDR1 is SGHKS and CDR2 YYEKEE (reference sequence). Losses at the gene ends were 3 bases for V and 5 bases for J; bases not matched to a gene: 4. This CDR3 comprises 13 residues. The CDR3 protein is CASSWTGPHEQYF. The CDR3 DNA reads as TGTGCCAGCAGCTGGACAGGGCCCCACGAGCAGTACTTC.

This clone has only a few counts. J is TRBJ2-6 and V is TRBV6-4; D is undetermined. Trimming stripped 0 bases from V and 0 bases from J, with 6 bases between. Germline lookup yields CDR1 MRHNA and CDR2 SNTAGT. The CDR3 has 16 amino acids. CDR3 sequence: CASSDSIASGANVLTF. The CDR3 nucleotides are TGTGCCAGCAGTGACTCGATCGCCTCTGGGGCCAACGTCCTGACTTTC.

This clone showed up just once. With a much larger clone just one base away, this may be a read error. The chain links TRBV6-5 to TRBJ2-7; D remains ambiguous. Germline V CDR1 and CDR2: MNHEY, SVGAGI. This CDR3 is built from 15 residues. The CDR3 DNA follows: TGTGCCCGCAGCCTCAGTCTAGACAAACTGAAAGAGCAGTACTTC. Amino acids: CARSLSLDKLKEQYF.